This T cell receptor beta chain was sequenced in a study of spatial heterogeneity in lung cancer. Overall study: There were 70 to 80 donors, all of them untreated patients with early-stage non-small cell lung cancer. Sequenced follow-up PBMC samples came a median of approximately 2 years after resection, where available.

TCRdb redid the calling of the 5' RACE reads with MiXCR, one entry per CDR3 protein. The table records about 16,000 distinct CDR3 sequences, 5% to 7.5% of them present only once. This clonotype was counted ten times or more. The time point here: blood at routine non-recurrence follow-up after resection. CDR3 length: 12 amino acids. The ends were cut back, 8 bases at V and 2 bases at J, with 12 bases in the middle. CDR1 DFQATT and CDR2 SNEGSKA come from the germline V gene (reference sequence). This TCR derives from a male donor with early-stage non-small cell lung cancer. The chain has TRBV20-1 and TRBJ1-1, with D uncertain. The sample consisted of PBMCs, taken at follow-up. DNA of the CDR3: TGCAGTACCCAAGAAGGAAACACTGAAGCTTTCTTT. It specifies CSTQEGNTEAFF.